The present TCR beta chain was sequenced within a study of T-cell memory formation after mild COVID-19. Findings and limits, study-wide: CD4/CD8 balance characterized clones contracting day 15 to 85, and CD4+ skew characterized later expanders. Second-wave clones that peaked on day 37 lacked confirmed SARS-CoV-2 specificity.

Of note for this clonotype: Its antigen is currently unknown.

The CDR3 consists of 14 residues. Germline V CDR1 and CDR2: SEHNR, FQNEAQ (reference sequence). V dropped 3 bases and J dropped 0 bases, with 6 bases sitting between them. A 5'RACE reaction primed in the constant segment made cDNA libraries of TCR alpha and TCR beta, and these carried sample barcodes and UMIs. Each CDR3 protein is one row after TCRdb ran MiXCR on the 5' RACE reads. The data show hundreds of thousands of distinct CDR3 sequences, approximately 16% seen once. The clonotype was recovered from a man between 18 and 35 years old who had mild COVID-19 (a few samples of this study predate the infection). Cell type and time point are not known. Material: PBMCs or a T cell subset sorted from them (not recorded which). The chain is built from TRBV7-9 and TRBJ2-4; no firm D call. CDR3 sequence (DNA): TGTGCCAGCAGCTTCGTGGTAGCCAAAAACATTCAGTACTTC. The encoded protein is CASSFVVAKNIQYF.